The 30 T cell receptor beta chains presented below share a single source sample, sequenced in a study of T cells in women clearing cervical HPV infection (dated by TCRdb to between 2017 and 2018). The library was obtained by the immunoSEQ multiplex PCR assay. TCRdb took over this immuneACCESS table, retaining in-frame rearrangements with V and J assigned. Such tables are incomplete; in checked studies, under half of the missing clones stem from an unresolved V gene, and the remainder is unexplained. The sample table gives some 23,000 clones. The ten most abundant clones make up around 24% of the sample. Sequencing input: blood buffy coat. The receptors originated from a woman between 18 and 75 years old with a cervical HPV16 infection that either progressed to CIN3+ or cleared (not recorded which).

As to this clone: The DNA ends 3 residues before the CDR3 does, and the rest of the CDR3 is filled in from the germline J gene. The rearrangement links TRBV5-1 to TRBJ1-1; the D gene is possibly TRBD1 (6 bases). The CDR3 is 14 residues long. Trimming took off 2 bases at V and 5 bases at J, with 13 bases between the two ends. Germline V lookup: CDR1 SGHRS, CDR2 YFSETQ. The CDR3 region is CASSFYREGTEAFF. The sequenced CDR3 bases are TGCGCCAGCAGCTTTTACAGGGAAGGGACTGAA.

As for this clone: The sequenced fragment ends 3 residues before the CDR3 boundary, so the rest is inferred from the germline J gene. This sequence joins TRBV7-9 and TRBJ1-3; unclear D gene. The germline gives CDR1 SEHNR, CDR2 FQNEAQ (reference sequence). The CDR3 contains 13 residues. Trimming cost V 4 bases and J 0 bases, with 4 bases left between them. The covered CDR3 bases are TGTGCCAGCAGCTCAGGCTCTGGAAACACC. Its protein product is CASSSGSGNT. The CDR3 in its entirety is CASSSGSGNTIYF.

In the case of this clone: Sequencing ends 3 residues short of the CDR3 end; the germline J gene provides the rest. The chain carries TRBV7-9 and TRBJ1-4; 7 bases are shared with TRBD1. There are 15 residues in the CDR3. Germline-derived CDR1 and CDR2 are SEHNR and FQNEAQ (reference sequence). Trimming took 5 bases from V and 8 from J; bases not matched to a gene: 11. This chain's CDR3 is CASSTTDRVKEKLFF. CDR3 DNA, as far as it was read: TGTGCCAGCAGCACAACAGACAGGGTGAAGGAAAAA.

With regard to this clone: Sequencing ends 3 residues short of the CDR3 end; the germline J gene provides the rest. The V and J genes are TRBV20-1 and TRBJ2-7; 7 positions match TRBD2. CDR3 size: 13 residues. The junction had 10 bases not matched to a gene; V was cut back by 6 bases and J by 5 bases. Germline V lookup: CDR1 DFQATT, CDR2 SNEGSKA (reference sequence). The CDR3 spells CSAYGGSRHEQYF. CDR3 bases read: TGCAGTGCGTACGGCGGGAGCAGACACGAG.

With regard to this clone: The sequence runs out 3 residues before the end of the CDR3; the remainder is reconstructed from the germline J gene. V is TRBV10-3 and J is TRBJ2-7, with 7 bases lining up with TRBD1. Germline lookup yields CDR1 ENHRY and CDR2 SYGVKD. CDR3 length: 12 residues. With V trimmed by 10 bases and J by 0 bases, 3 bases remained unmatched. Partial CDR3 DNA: TGTGCCACGGGACAGCCCTCCTACGAG. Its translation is CATGQPSYE. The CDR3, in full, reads CATGQPSYEQYF.

The DNA read from the CDR3 is TGCAGTGTCTTCAGAAACAATGAG. This sequence encodes CSVFRNNE. The full CDR3 protein is CSVFRNNEQFF. The rearrangement joins TRBV20-1 to TRBJ2-1; the D is unclear. Read data end 3 residues before the CDR3 end; the end is taken from the germline J gene. From germline, CDR1 is DFQATT and CDR2 SNEGSKA (reference sequence). V lost 7 bases and J lost 5, with 9 bases in between. CDR3 length equals 11 residues.

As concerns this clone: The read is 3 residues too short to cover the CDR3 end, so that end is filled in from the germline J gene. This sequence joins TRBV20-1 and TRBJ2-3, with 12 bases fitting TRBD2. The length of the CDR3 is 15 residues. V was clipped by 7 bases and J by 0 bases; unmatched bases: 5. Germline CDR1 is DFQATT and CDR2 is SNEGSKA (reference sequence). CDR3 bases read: TGCAGTGTAACTAGCGGGGGGACTAGCACAGATACG. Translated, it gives CSVTSGGTSTDT. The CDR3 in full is CSVTSGGTSTDTQYF.

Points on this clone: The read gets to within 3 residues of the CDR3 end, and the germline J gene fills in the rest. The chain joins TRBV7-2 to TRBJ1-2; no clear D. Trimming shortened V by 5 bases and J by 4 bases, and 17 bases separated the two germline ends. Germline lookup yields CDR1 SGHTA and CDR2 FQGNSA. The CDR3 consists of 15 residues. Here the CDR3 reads CASSPERAGFYGYTF. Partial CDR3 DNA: TGTGCCAGCAGCCCGGAGCGGGCCGGATTCTATGGC.

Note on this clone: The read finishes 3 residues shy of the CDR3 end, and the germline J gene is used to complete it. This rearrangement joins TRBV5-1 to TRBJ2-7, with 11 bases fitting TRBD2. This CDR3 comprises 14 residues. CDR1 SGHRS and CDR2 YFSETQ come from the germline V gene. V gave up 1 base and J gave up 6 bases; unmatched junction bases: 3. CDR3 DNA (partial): TGCGCCAGCAGCTTGTCTAGCGGGGGGTCCGAG. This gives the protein CASSLSSGGSE. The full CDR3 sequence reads CASSLSSGGSEQYF. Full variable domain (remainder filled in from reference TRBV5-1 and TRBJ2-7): KAGVTQTPRYLIKTRGQQVTLSCSPISGHRSVSWYQQTPGQGLQFLFEYFSETQRNKGNFPGRFSGRQFSNSRSEMNVSTLELGDSALYLCASSLSSGGSEQYFGPGTRLTVT.

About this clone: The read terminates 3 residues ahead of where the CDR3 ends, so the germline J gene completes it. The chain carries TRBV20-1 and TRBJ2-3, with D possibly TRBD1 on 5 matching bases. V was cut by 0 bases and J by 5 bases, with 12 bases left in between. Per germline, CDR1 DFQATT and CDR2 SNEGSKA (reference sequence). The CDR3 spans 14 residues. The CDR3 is CSARDLQVLDTQYF. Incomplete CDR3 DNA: TGCAGTGCTAGAGATCTACAGGTTCTAGATACG.

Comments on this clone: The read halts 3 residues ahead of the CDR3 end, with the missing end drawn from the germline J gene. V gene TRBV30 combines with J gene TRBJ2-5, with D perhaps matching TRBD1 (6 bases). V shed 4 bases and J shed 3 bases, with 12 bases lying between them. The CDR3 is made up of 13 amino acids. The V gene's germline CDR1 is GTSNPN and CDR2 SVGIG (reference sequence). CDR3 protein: CAWKEGGKETQYF. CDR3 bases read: TGTGCCTGGAAAGAAGGGGGAAAAGAGACC.

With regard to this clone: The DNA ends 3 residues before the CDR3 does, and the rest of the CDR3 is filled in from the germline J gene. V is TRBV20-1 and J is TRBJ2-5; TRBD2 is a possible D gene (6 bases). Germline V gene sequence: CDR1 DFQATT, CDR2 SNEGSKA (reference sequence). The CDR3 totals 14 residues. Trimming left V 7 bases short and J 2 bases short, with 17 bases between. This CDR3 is CSGHSGELQETQYF. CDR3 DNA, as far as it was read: TGCAGTGGTCATAGCGGAGAACTGCAAGAGACC.

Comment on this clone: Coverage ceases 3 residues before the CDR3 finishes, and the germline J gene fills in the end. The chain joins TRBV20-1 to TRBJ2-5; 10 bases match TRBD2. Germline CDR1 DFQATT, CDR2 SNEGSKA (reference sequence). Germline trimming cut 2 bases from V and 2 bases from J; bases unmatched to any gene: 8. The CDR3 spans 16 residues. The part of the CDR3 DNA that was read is TGCAGTGCTAGACAGGGGATAGCGGGGGGACAAGAGACC. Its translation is CSARQGIAGGQET. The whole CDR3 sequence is CSARQGIAGGQETQYF.

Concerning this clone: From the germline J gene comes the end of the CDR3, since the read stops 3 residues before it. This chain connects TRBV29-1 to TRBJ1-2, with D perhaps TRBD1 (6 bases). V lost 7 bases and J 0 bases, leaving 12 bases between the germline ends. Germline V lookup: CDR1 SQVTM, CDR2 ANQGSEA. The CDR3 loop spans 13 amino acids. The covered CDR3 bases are TGCAGCGCCCGGACAGATACTAACTATGGC. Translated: CSARTDTNYG. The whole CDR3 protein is CSARTDTNYGYTF. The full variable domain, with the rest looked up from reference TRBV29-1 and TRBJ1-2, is SAVISQKPSRDICQRGTSLTIQCQVDSQVTMMFWYRQQPGQSLTLIATANQGSEATYESGFVIDKFPISRPNLTFSTLTVSNMSPEDSSIYLCSARTDTNYGYTFGSGTRLTVV.

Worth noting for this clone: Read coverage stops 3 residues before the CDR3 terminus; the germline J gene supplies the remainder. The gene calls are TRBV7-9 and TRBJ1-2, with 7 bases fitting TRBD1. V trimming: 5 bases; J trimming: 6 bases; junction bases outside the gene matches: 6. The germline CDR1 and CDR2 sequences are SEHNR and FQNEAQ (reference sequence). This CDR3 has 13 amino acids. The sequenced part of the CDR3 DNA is TGTGCCAGCAGCACGGAACAGGGGAATGGC. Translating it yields CASSTEQGNG. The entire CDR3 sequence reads CASSTEQGNGYTF.

CDR3 residues: CAWSVQGWEKLFF. Incomplete CDR3 DNA: TGTGCCTGGAGTGTACAGGGTTGGGAAAAA. The rearrangement uses TRBV30 and TRBJ1-4; maybe TRBD1 (6 bases). The observed sequence ends 3 residues before the CDR3 terminus, with the missing tail filled in from the germline J gene. The CDR3 sequence is 13 residues long. V lost 0 bases and J lost 8, with 10 bases in between. The germline CDR1 and CDR2 sequences are GTSNPN and SVGIG (reference sequence).

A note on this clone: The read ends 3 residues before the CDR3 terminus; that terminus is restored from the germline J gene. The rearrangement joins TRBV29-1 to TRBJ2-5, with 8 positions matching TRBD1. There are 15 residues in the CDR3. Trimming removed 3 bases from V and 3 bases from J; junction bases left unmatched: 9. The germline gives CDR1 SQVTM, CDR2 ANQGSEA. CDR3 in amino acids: CSVDKARGQKETQYF. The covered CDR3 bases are TGCAGCGTTGATAAGGCCAGGGGGCAAAAAGAGACC.

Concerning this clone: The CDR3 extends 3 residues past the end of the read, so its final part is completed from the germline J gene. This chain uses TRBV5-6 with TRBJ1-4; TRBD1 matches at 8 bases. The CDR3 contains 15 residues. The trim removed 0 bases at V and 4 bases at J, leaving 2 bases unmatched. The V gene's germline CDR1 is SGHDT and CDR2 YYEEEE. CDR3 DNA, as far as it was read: TGTGCCAGCAGCTTGGCAGGACAGGGTAATGAAAAA. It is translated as CASSLAGQGNEK. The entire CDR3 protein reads CASSLAGQGNEKLFF.

CDR3 sequence: CASSDGQRSSTDTQYF. Incomplete CDR3 DNA: TGTGCCAGCAGTGACGGACAGCGTTCTAGCACAGATACG. The J gene is TRBJ2-3, the V gene TRBV2; maybe TRBD1 (6 bases). The CDR3 end lies 3 residues beyond the end of the read and is filled in from the germline J gene. V shed 3 bases and J shed 0 bases, with 13 bases lying between them. Germline CDR1 SNHLY, CDR2 FYNNEI. The CDR3 spans 16 residues.

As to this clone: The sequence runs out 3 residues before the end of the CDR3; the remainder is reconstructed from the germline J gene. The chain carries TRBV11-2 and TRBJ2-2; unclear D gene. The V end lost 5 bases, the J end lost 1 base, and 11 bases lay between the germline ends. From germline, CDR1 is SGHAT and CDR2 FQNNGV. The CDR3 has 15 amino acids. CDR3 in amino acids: CASSEAPRNTGELFF. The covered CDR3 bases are TGTGCCAGCAGCGAAGCTCCACGGAACACCGGGGAG.

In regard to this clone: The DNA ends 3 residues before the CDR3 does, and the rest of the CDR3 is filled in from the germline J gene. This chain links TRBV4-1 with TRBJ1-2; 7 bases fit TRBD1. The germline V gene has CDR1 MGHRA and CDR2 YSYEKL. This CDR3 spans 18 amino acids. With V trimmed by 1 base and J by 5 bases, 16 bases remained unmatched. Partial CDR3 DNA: TGCGCCAGCAGCCAAGTTATTCGGGGAAACAGGGGAAGGTATGGC. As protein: CASSQVIRGNRGRYG. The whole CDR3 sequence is CASSQVIRGNRGRYGYTF.

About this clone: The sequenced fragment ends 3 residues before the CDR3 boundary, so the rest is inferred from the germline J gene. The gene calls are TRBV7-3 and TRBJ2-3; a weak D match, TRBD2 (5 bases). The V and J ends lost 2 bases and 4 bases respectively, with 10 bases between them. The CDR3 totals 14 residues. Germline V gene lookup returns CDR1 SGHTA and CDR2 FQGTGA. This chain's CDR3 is CASSLAGGADTQYF. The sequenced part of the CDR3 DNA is TGTGCCAGCAGCTTAGCGGGTGGGGCAGATACG. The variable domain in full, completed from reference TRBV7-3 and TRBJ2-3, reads GAGVSQTPSNKVTEKGKYVELRCDPISGHTALYWYRQSLGQGPEFLIYFQGTGAADDSGLPNDRFFAVRPEGSVSTLKIQRTERGDSAVYLCASSLAGGADTQYFGPGTRLTVL.

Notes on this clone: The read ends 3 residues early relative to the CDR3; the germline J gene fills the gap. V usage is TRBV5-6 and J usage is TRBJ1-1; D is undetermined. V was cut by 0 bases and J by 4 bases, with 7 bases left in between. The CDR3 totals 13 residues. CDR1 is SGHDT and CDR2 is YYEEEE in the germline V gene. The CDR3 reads CASSLGASTEAFF. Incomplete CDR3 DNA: TGTGCCAGCAGCTTGGGGGCCAGCACTGAA.

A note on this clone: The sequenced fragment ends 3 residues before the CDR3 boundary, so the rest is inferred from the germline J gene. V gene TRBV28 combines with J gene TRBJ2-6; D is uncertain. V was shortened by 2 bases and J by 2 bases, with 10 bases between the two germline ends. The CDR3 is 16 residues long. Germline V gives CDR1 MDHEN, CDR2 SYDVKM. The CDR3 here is CASSLIRVAGANVLTF. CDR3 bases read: TGTGCCAGCAGTTTAATTCGGGTAGCTGGGGCCAACGTC.

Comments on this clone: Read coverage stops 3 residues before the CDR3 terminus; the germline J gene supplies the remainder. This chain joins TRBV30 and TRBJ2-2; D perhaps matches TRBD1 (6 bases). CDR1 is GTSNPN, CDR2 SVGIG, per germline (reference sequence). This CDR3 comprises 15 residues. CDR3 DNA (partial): TGTGCCTGGAGGGGTATGACAGGACATAATTCACCG. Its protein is CAWRGMTGHNSP. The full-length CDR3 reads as CAWRGMTGHNSPLFF. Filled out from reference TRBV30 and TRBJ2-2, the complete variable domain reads SQTIHQWPATLVQPVGSPLSLECTVEGTSNPNLYWYRQAAGRGLQLLFYSVGIGQISSEVPQNLSASRPQDRQFILSSKKLLLSDSGFYLCAWRGMTGHNSPLFFGEGSRLTVL.

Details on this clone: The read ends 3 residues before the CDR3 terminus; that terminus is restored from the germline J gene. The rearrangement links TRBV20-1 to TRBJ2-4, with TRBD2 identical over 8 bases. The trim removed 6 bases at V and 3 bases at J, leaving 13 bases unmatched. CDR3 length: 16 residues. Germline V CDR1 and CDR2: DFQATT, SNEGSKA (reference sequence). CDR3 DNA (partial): TGCAGTGCCCCATCGGGGGGGGCTTGGGTCAAAAACATT. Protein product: CSAPSGGAWVKNI. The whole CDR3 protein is CSAPSGGAWVKNIQYF.

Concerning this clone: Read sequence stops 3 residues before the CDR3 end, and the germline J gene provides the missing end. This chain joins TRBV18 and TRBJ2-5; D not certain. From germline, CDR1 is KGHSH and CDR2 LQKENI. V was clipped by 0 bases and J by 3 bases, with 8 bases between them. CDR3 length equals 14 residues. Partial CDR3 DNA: TGTGCCAGCTCACCACCGTCGGTTAAAGAGACC. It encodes CASSPPSVKET. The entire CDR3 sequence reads CASSPPSVKETQYF.

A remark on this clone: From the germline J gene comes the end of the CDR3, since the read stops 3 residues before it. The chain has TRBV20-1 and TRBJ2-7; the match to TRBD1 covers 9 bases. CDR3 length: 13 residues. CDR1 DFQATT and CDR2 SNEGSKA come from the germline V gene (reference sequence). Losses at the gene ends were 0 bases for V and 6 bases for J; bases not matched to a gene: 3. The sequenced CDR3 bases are TGCAGTGCTAGAGAGGACAGGGGACCCGAG. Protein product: CSAREDRGPE. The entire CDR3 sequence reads CSAREDRGPEQYF.

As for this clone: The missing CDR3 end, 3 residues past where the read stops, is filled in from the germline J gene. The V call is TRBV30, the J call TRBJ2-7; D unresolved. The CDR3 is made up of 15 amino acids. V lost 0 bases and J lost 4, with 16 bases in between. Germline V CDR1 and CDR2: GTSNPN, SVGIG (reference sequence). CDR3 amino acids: CAWSVMGKNGYEQYF. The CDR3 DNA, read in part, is TGTGCCTGGAGTGTAATGGGCAAAAATGGTTACGAG.

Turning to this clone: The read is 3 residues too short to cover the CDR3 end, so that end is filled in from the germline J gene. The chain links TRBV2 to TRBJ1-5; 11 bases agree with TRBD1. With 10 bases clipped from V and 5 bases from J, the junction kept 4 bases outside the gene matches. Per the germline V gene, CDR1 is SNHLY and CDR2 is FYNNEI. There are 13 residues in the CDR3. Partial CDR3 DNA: TGTGCCACCGGACAGGGGGCCTATCAGCCC. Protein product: CATGQGAYQP. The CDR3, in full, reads CATGQGAYQPQHF.